This is a list of T cell receptor beta chains from one sample in a study of blood T cell repertoires in COVID-19. Assay used: immunoSEQ multiplex PCR; TCRdb lists only in-frame clones, some missing. The repertoire includes around 300,000 clones, approximately 90% of them detected once, and under 4.5% sits in the top ten. The sequencing input was peripheral blood. These receptors originate from a woman aged 45-59 years with active or convalescent COVID-19. Both conserved end residues are part of each CDR3. The D gene is left open where the match is weak. Clone size is given for some rows only: seen once, a few or many times, or a class if the clone is expanded.

v_gene,d_gene,j_gene,abundance,CDR3aa,CDR3nt
TRBV6-5,TRBD1,TRBJ1-5,.,CASSSTGTDSQPQHF,TGTGCCAGCAGCTCCACCGGGACAGACAGTCAGCCCCAGCATTTT
TRBV10-3,.,TRBJ1-1,few,CAISVEGVAEAFF,TGTGCCATCAGTGTTGAGGGGGTGGCTGAAGCTTTCTTT
TRBV7-8,TRBD1,TRBJ1-1,.,CASSSTGGNTEAFF,TGTGCCAGCAGCTCAACAGGGGGCAACACTGAAGCTTTCTTT
TRBV19,.,TRBJ2-7,.,CASSISRQVSYEQYF,TGTGCCAGTAGTATTAGTCGGCAGGTTTCCTACGAGCAGTACTTC
TRBV30,.,TRBJ1-1,.,CAWSWGGGTEAFF,TGTGCCTGGAGTTGGGGGGGAGGCACTGAAGCTTTCTTT
TRBV5-1,TRBD1,TRBJ1-2,.,CASSSDRAPYGYTF,TGCGCCAGCAGCTCGGACAGGGCCCCCTATGGCTACACCTTC
TRBV5-1,TRBD1,TRBJ1-2,.,CASSLGPGQEYGYTF,TGCGCCAGCAGCTTGGGCCCGGGACAGGAATATGGCTACACCTTC
TRBV3-1/TRBV3-2,.,TRBJ2-4,.,CASSTGVGTNIQYF,TGTGCCAGCAGTACCGGGGTGGGAACGAACATTCAGTACTTC
TRBV28,.,TRBJ1-5,.,CASSLAGYGPNQPQHF,TGTGCCAGCAGTTTAGCGGGTTACGGCCCCAATCAGCCCCAGCATTTT
TRBV29-1,TRBD2,TRBJ2-1,.,CSVETGTSGNNEQFF,TGCAGCGTTGAGACGGGGACTAGCGGGAATAATGAGCAGTTCTTC
TRBV11-2,TRBD1,TRBJ1-2,.,CASSPTTGGNYGYTF,TGTGCCAGCAGCCCCACGACAGGGGGAAACTATGGCTACACCTTC
TRBV19,TRBD2,TRBJ2-3,.,CASSNSGRAGDTQYF,TGTGCCAGTAGTAATAGCGGGAGGGCCGGGGATACGCAGTATTTT
TRBV11-2,TRBD1,TRBJ2-5,once,CASSIGQGRTETQYF,TGTGCCAGCAGCATAGGACAGGGGAGGACGGAGACCCAGTACTTC
TRBV7-8,.,TRBJ2-1,.,CASSPTISEQFF,TGTGCCAGCAGCCCCACGATTAGTGAGCAGTTCTTC